The 31 T cell receptor beta chains below all came from one sample that was sequenced in a study of control samples from healthy donors and cancer patients. Sequencing was performed with immunoSEQ multiplex PCR; in TCRdb, only in-frame clones are kept and a portion is missing. The profile shows over 150,000 clones, roughly 94% of them singletons. Sequencing was performed on blood. These receptors all stem from a woman aged 18-29 years in good health.

This chain joins TRBV7-2 and TRBJ1-2; 8 bases are a match to TRBD1. Trimming took 5 bases from V and 0 from J; bases not matched to a gene: 5. Per germline, CDR1 SGHTA and CDR2 FQGNSA. This CDR3 has 15 residues. CDR3 sequence: CASSHRQGTNYGYTF. CDR3 sequence (DNA): TGTGCCAGCAGCCATCGACAGGGGACTAACTATGGCTACACCTTC.

V and J are TRBV11-2 and TRBJ2-1; D is uncertain. The length of the CDR3 is 12 residues. V was cut by 3 bases and J by 7 bases, with 7 bases left in between. Germline loops: CDR1 SGHAT, CDR2 FQNNGV. The CDR3 here is CASSFARNEQFF. CDR3 DNA sequence: TGTGCCAGCAGCTTCGCAAGGAATGAGCAGTTCTTC.

The chain couples TRBV6-5 to TRBJ2-3; D not resolved. Germline V gives CDR1 MNHEY, CDR2 SVGAGI. V was shortened by 7 bases and J by 5 bases, with 19 bases between the two germline ends. The CDR3 is 15 residues long. For the CDR3, the DNA is TGTGCCAGCAACCCGACCGGCAGGACGGTAGATACGCAGTATTTT. Residues: CASNPTGRTVDTQYF.

In this sample, this clone turned up once. The CDR3 coding sequence is TGTGCCAGCTCACCGGTAGAGCTAGGCTACACCTTC. This encodes CASSPVELGYTF. The rearrangement uses TRBV18 and TRBJ1-2; D is unresolved. This CDR3 is 12 amino acids long. Between the trimmed V and J ends, which lost 3 bases and 8 bases, there was a span of 10 bases. Per germline, CDR1 KGHSH and CDR2 LQKENI.

The genes are TRBV7-8 and TRBJ2-6, with 8 nucleotides matching TRBD2. The length of the CDR3 is 15 residues. Losses at the gene ends were 5 bases for V and 3 bases for J; bases not matched to a gene: 3. The germline CDR1 and CDR2 sequences are SGHVS and FQNEAQ. CDR3 nucleotides: TGTGCCAGCAGCACCGGGGGGGTTGGGGCCAACGTCCTGACTTTC. Protein product: CASSTGGVGANVLTF.

The chain employs TRBV27 and TRBJ1-2; D gene uncertain. The CDR3 contains 13 residues. V shed 4 bases and J shed 7 bases, with 13 bases lying between them. Germline CDR1 MNHEY, CDR2 SMNVEV (reference sequence). The CDR3 sequence is CASSSWGLGGYTF. The CDR3 coding sequence is TGTGCCAGCAGTTCCTGGGGTTTGGGTGGCTACACCTTC.

V is TRBV19 and J is TRBJ1-5; perhaps TRBD1 as D (5 bases). CDR3 length equals 14 residues. Germline CDR1 reads LNHDA; CDR2 reads SQIVND (reference sequence). V gave up 3 bases and J gave up 6 bases, with 12 bases separating them. In nucleotides, the CDR3 is TGTGCCAGTAGTATTGCAGGGTCCGGTCAGCCCCAGCATTTT. Its translation: CASSIAGSGQPQHF.

The chain carries TRBV23-1 and TRBJ2-1, with TRBD1 identical over 11 bases. TRBV23-1 is identified as an open reading frame with a role that is uncertain. This CDR3 spans 15 amino acids. J gave up 8 bases and V 5 bases, and 8 bases lay outside the gene matches. The CDR3 spells CASSSFRDRGDEQFF. The CDR3 nucleotides are TGCGCCAGCAGTTCGTTCCGGGACAGGGGGGATGAGCAGTTCTTC.

The chain employs TRBV6-1 and TRBJ2-7; the D is unclear. The CDR3 length is 17 residues. The ends were cut back, 2 bases at V and 2 bases at J, with 19 bases in the middle. CDR1 is MNHNS, CDR2 SASEGT, per germline. The CDR3 reads CASSEWAQNYVTYEQYF. CDR3 in DNA: TGTGCCAGCAGTGAATGGGCGCAGAACTACGTTACCTACGAGCAGTACTTC.

The chain combines TRBV28 with TRBJ1-3; D call uncertain. In germline, CDR1 is MDHEN, CDR2 SYDVKM. Trimming removed 7 bases at V and 0 bases at J, with 10 bases between. This CDR3 is built from 14 residues. The CDR3 DNA follows: TGTGCCAGCACTTCGGATCTCTCTGGAAACACCATATATTTT. This translates into CASTSDLSGNTIYF.

A single count supports this clone. This rearrangement joins TRBV4-3 to TRBJ1-2, with D perhaps TRBD1 (6 bases). Trimming took off 0 bases at V and 5 bases at J, with 13 bases between the two ends. CDR3 size: 15 residues. The germline CDR1 and CDR2 sequences are LGHNA and YSLEER. CDR3 bases: TGCGCCAGCAGCCAAGATCGAGGGACACTTTATGGCTACACCTTC. This codes for CASSQDRGTLYGYTF.

In this sample, this clone turned up once. V gene TRBV28 combines with J gene TRBJ1-4; no definite D call. V was shortened by 5 bases and J by 1 base, with 14 bases between the two germline ends. This CDR3 comprises 16 residues. Per the germline V gene, CDR1 is MDHEN and CDR2 is SYDVKM. This CDR3 is CASSTPRRETNEKLFF. CDR3 in DNA: TGTGCCAGCAGTACTCCTCGCAGAGAAACTAATGAAAAACTGTTTTTT.

This clone was detected only once. The CDR3 sequence: CASSFTENTEAFF. CDR3 bases: TGTGCCAGCAGCTTCACGGAGAACACTGAAGCTTTCTTT. The chain has TRBV11-2 and TRBJ1-1; D remains unclear. V was trimmed by 3 bases and J by 1 base, leaving 6 bases between them. CDR1 is SGHAT, CDR2 FQNNGV, per germline. This CDR3 has 13 residues. The full variable domain, completed using reference TRBV11-2 and TRBJ1-1, is EAGVAQSPRYKIIEKRQSVAFWCNPISGHATLYWYQQILGQGPKLLIQFQNNGVVDDSQLPKDRFSAERLKGVDSTLKIQPAKLEDSAVYLCASSFTENTEAFFGQGTRLTVV.

The V call is TRBV6-5, the J call TRBJ1-4, with 9 bases that match TRBD1. This CDR3 has 14 residues. With V trimmed by 7 bases and J by 7 bases, 7 bases remained unmatched. Looked up from germline, CDR1 is MNHEY and CDR2 is SVGAGI. Written as DNA, the CDR3 is TGTGCCAGCACCCCGGGACAGGGCTTTGAAAAACTGTTTTTT. Residues: CASTPGQGFEKLFF.

The V call is TRBV15, the J call TRBJ1-6; tentative D call: TRBD1 (6 bases). The CDR3 extends over 14 amino acids. From germline, CDR1 is LNHNV and CDR2 YYDKDF (reference sequence). The V gene lost 1 base and the J gene lost 9 bases, with 10 bases spanning the gap. The CDR3 nucleotides are TGTGCCACCAGCAGAGGAGGAGGGGGTTCACCCCTCCACTTT. Translating gives CATSRGGGGSPLHF.

The J gene is TRBJ1-5, the V gene TRBV25-1; D unresolved. V was pared by 4 bases and J by 9 bases, with 19 bases between. The CDR3 consists of 15 residues. Germline V CDR1 and CDR2: MGHDK, SYGVNS. The CDR3 DNA follows: TGTGCCAGCAGTGGAACTTCAGACGGAGAGGGGCCCCAGCATTTT. Its protein is CASSGTSDGEGPQHF. Full variable domain (rest looked up from reference TRBV25-1 and TRBJ1-5): EADIYQTPRYLVIGTGKKITLECSQTMGHDKMYWYQQDPGMELHLIHYSYGVNSTEKGDLSSESTVSRIRTEHFPLTLESARPSHTSQYLCASSGTSDGEGPQHFGDGTRLSIL.

With respect to this clone: The identical CDR3 is also encoded by other nucleotide sequences in the sample. The rearrangement links TRBV12-3 or TRBV12-4 to TRBJ2-5; D not resolved. V was clipped by 5 bases and J by 5 bases, with 6 bases between them. The CDR3 sequence is 11 residues long. CDR3 in DNA: TGTGCCAGCAGTCTAGGGGAGACCCAGTACTTC. The encoded protein is CASSLGETQYF.

The chain joins TRBV10-1 to TRBJ2-7, with 7 bases fitting TRBD2. Losses at the gene ends were 3 bases for V and 6 bases for J; bases not matched to a gene: 5. The germline CDR1 and CDR2 sequences are WNHNN and SYGVQD (reference sequence). This CDR3 is built from 13 residues. CDR3 loop: CASSDQLAREQYF. The CDR3 region has the DNA TGCGCCAGCAGTGACCAACTAGCGCGCGAGCAGTACTTC.

The rearrangement links TRBV18 to TRBJ2-1, with 10 bases that match TRBD2. The CDR3 loop spans 17 amino acids. V trimming: 3 bases; J trimming: 8 bases; junction bases outside the gene matches: 13. The germline V gene encodes CDR1 KGHSH and CDR2 LQKENI. CDR3 coding DNA: TGTGCCAGCTCACCGAGGCTAGCGGGAGAAATGTACGATGAGCAGTTCTTC. The encoded protein is CASSPRLAGEMYDEQFF.

The rearrangement uses TRBV25-1 and TRBJ1-1, with a tentative D call TRBD1 (6 bases). Germline lookup yields CDR1 MGHDK and CDR2 SYGVNS. V dropped 4 bases and J dropped 10 bases, with 19 bases sitting between them. The CDR3 runs to 14 residues. CDR3 amino acids: CASSASVGGARAFF. CDR3 in DNA: TGTGCCAGCAGTGCTTCCGTTGGGGGGGCGCGAGCTTTCTTT.

CDR3 coding DNA: TGTGCCACCAAGGCGGAGGCAGGGGCCGGAGTCACTGAAGCTTTCTTT. It is translated as CATKAEAGAGVTEAFF. The rearrangement links TRBV6-4 to TRBJ1-1, with D maybe TRBD1 (6 bases). Germline CDR1 MRHNA, CDR2 SNTAGT. The CDR3 is 16 amino acids. V lost 10 bases to trimming and J lost 4 bases, with 25 bases between them.

The rearrangement joins TRBV7-6 to TRBJ2-5; D remains ambiguous. The CDR3 runs to 14 residues. From germline, CDR1 is SGHVS and CDR2 FNYEAQ. Between the trimmed V and J ends, which lost 3 bases and 5 bases, there was a span of 13 bases. The CDR3 DNA follows: TGTGCCAGCAGCTTTTATCTGGGAAAGGAGACCCAGTACTTC. Its protein is CASSFYLGKETQYF.

The chain has TRBV18 and TRBJ2-5; TRBD2 aligns across 10 bases. The CDR3 is 16 amino acids. The V and J ends lost 3 bases and 4 bases, in that order; junction bases with no gene match: 8. Germline assignment: CDR1 KGHSH and CDR2 LQKENI. Written as DNA, the CDR3 is TGTGCCAGCTCACCCTTGAGCGGGGGGGCCAGAGAGACCCAGTACTTC. Translation gives CASSPLSGGARETQYF. Variable domain in full (rest from reference TRBV18 and TRBJ2-5): NAGVMQNPRHLVRRRGQEARLRCSPMKGHSHVYWYRQLPEEGLKFMVYLQKENIIDESGMPKERFSAEFPKEGPSILRIQQVVRGDSAAYFCASSPLSGGARETQYFGPGTRLLVL.

This rearrangement joins TRBV6-7 to TRBJ1-4; a weak D match, TRBD1 (5 bases). TRBV6-7 is marked as an open reading frame, function uncertain. CDR3 length: 17 amino acids. Trimming removed 0 bases from V and 0 bases from J, with 11 bases in between. In DNA form, the CDR3 reads TGTGCCAGCAGTTACTCAGCGGGAGGGGCAACTAATGAAAAACTGTTTTTT. Protein sequence: CASSYSAGGATNEKLFF.

This clone occurred once. Other nucleotide sequences from this sample produce the same CDR3. The chain has TRBV5-6 and TRBJ1-6; TRBD1 aligns across 8 bases. Losses at the gene ends were 0 bases for V and 7 bases for J; bases not matched to a gene: 0. CDR3 length: 14 residues. Germline V gives CDR1 SGHDT, CDR2 YYEEEE. CDR3 amino acids: CASSLGQGNSPLHF. The CDR3 region has the DNA TGTGCCAGCAGCTTGGGACAGGGGAATTCACCCCTCCACTTT.

The chain has TRBV4-1 and TRBJ1-5; the D is unclear. This CDR3 spans 14 amino acids. The germline gives CDR1 MGHRA, CDR2 YSYEKL. V lost 4 bases and J 4 bases, leaving 11 bases between the germline ends. CDR3 bases: TGCGCCAGCAGCCTAACGGGCCTAAATCAGCCCCAGCATTTT. This gives the protein CASSLTGLNQPQHF.

This chain links TRBV6-2 or TRBV6-3 with TRBJ2-3; 8 bases match TRBD2. J was trimmed by 9 bases and V by 5 bases; bases with no gene match: 16. This CDR3 region has 16 residues. CDR1 and CDR2 from the germline V gene are MNHEY and SVGEGT. CDR3 loop: CASSRLPGTAGGTQYF. In DNA, the CDR3 is TGTGCCAGCAGTCGCCTTCCCGGGACGGCGGGAGGAACGCAGTATTTT.

This chain joins TRBV20-1 and TRBJ1-3; D call uncertain. Trimming took off 3 bases at V and 0 bases at J, with 18 bases between the two ends. The germline CDR1 and CDR2 sequences are DFQATT and SNEGSKA (reference sequence). The CDR3 extends over 17 amino acids. The DNA of the CDR3 is TGCAGTGCTAGTAGTTTAGGCGTACCTCGCTCTGGAAACACCATATATTTT. Translation gives CSASSLGVPRSGNTIYF.

V gene TRBV16 combines with J gene TRBJ1-6; tentatively, D is TRBD1 (5 bases). The germline CDR1 and CDR2 sequences are KGHSY and FQNENV. Trimming stripped 0 bases from V and 0 bases from J, with 12 bases between. This CDR3 contains 18 residues. The CDR3 spells CASSQSGRMSSYNSPLHF. In nucleotides, the CDR3 is TGTGCCAGCAGCCAATCGGGACGTATGAGCTCCTATAATTCACCCCTCCACTTT.

This chain links TRBV27 with TRBJ1-2; unclear D gene. Germline values: CDR1 MNHEY, CDR2 SMNVEV (reference sequence). With 3 bases removed from V and 4 bases from J, the gap between germline ends came to 18 bases. CDR3 length equals 16 residues. The CDR3 region is CASSLSANVLSYGYTF. CDR3 nucleotides: TGTGCCAGCAGTTTGTCGGCAAACGTCTTATCCTATGGCTACACCTTC.

This clone showed up just once. The chain employs TRBV7-6 and TRBJ2-7; 9 bases map to TRBD2. The V gene end was trimmed by 0 bases and the J gene end by 0 bases; junction bases not matched to a gene: 6. The CDR3 is 17 residues long. Per germline, CDR1 SGHVS and CDR2 FNYEAQ. The CDR3 is CASSLAYSGRTSYEQYF. The CDR3 nucleotides are TGTGCCAGCAGCTTAGCCTATAGCGGGAGAACCTCCTACGAGCAGTACTTC.